Sequencing of this TCR beta chain was carried out in a study of cytomegalovirus exposure and HLA in healthy donors listed by TCRdb under 2017. Describing the broader study: According to an earlier analysis of a few hundred of the donors, 150 million to 200 million T cells yielded 117 million unique TCR beta sequences and roughly 280 Gb of sequence data. An early release that covered about 600 HLA-typed donors contained around 300 gigabases of sequencing data and about 84 million unique TCR sequences. Among the approximately 400 genotyped donors, 81% belonged to the genetic ancestry cluster associated with self-reported Caucasian donors. The study was designed to test whether signatures of past pathogen exposure could be identified by cataloging public T cell receptors. The study profiled the T cell repertoires of some 610 subjects by immunosequencing and related them to cytomegalovirus serostatus. Along with the roughly 670-subject first cohort, a separate validation cohort of some 130 different subjects was used. High-throughput TCR immunosequencing, statistical association of individual TCRs with disease status, and machine learning were combined to predict cytomegalovirus infection status. In a later analysis, previously published TCR beta repertoires from 550 to 750 donors were re-analyzed and high-resolution HLA genotyping was added so that TCR occurrence patterns could be studied. The later analysis used no new phenotypic data to find candidate immune exposures, relying instead on TCR beta sequences and their occurrence across donors. To decide whether each TCR beta V gene segment behaved as functional or pseudogenic, an earlier analysis of over 500 of the donors relied on high-throughput TCR beta sequencing. Donor age, sex, ethnicity and CMV serostatus were compiled together with the repertoire data. In a later genetic analysis, genome-wide SNP genotypes for about 55% of the roughly 700 donors were used, and that subset was treated as a discovery cohort. Every discovery cohort repertoire had been produced on one sequencing platform. HLA typing covered class I and class II loci at four-digit resolution. Typing coverage differed by locus: A, B, C, DRB1 and DQB1 were typed in roughly 629-640 donors, DQA1 in approximately 520, DPA1 in approximately 600, and DPB1 in just under 490. A handful of DR-DQ haplotypes were handled as single units for association and clustering because linkage in the cohort was strong. Across some 400 genotyped donors of the cohort, an average of 235,054 unique TCR beta nucleotide sequences per donor were sequenced, and roughly a sixth of those sequences were non-productive. What the work shows at the level of the full study, not this receptor alone: According to a later analysis, parvovirus B19, influenza, CMV and Epstein-Barr virus appeared linked to several top co-occurrence clusters. Compared with the roughly 670-donor mean, donors in an Asian-associated ancestry cluster had fewer N-insertions in productive TCRs, according to a later genetic analysis. Because HLA typing was unavailable for some donors at each locus, only the typed subset was used in association tests. A later analysis found that most CMV-associated TCR beta chains appeared HLA-restricted, with HLA associations seemingly driven largely by CMV exposure. The earlier analysis of approximately 560 of the donors excluded roughly 17 rarely observed V segments, including chromosome 9 orphons, because counts were too low. The classifier was reported to diagnose cytomegalovirus status with high specificity and sensitivity in both the original and validation cohorts. At a false discovery rate of 0.05, a later analysis linked fewer than 20,000 TCR beta sequences to specific HLA alleles. An association between a missense DCLRE1C variant and V-gene and J-gene trimming of TCR beta chains was found in a later genetic analysis and replicated in an independent cohort. According to a later analysis, TCR association rates differed among HLA loci, with DRB1 alleles showing the most associated TCRs and HLA-C alleles showing the fewest. A further reported finding was that TCR beta sequences accurately predicted the HLA-A and HLA-B alleles for most subjects in the first cohort. According to the authors, the approach could potentially be generalized to other disease states and immunological phenotypes. A group of highly shared sequence variants was considered likely to be a technical artifact of the sequencing pipeline. Most TCR sequences were observed very rarely across donors, whereas some public TCRs were present in many individuals. Some IMGT-functional V segments, including TRBV6-2 and TRBV6-3, could not be told apart with the 87-base-pair reads, so those segments were excluded. Correlated functional status among segregating V segments might be attributable to linkage disequilibrium, but an unknown experimental factor could not be ruled out. The only immune exposure information available for the cohort was CMV serostatus. Assigning TCR associations to individual alleles was difficult when HLA alleles, especially DR and DQ, strongly co-occurred. The study gave a list of about 170 TCR beta chains associated with cytomegalovirus. In vitro tests confirmed that a few of the cytomegalovirus-associated TCR beta chains recognize cytomegalovirus antigens. In an earlier analysis of approximately 600 of the donors, most TCR beta V segments were observed in productive rearrangements about 87% or about 30% of the time, broadly matching IMGT annotations. The cohort was sequenced for TCR beta chains only, and without alpha or paired-chain data the features that could be detected were limited. Sequencing depth was assumed to be roughly uniform across donors in the presence/absence analyses, though that assumption may not hold. In a later analysis, HLA-associated TCR beta chains showed more clonal expansion and lower generation probabilities than non-associated chains that were equally common.

For this chain, trimming is 1 base at the V end and 2 bases at the J end, and the number of junction bases without a gene match is 5. The CDR3 numbers 16 residues from cysteine through phenylalanine. Only the CDR3 DNA stays, 48 bases, in frame from base 1. The germline V gene sets CDR1 to SGDLS and CDR2 to YYNGEE. Libraries were built with the immunoSEQ multiplex PCR assay. The multiplex PCR relied on a mix of 60 forward primers for TCR Vbeta segments and 13 reverse primers for TCR Jbeta segments. Amplification of the CDR3 region of rearranged TCR beta genes was performed with a multiplex PCR assay on genomic DNA. The amplified TCR beta libraries were sequenced on the Illumina HiSeq System as 87-base-pair reads. In the original analysis: In a later analysis, some 80 million unique TCR beta chains were counted across the approximately 620 repertoires, and roughly 11 million of these chains were shared by at least two donors. Raw reads were error-corrected and collapsed into unique sequences with a nearest-neighbor algorithm that merged closely related sequences to remove PCR and sequencing errors. V, D and J gene segments were assigned by aligning CDR3 sequences to IMGT reference sequences. For a sequence to be retained, at least a six-nucleotide match to both a V gene segment and a J gene segment was required. A rearrangement was called productive if the CDR3 had no stop codons and remained in frame with V and J, and every other rearrangement was called non-productive. CDR3 was defined by IMGT convention, running from the second conserved V-encoded cysteine to the conserved J-encoded phenylalanine. The earlier analysis of roughly 590 of the donors excluded any sequence lacking an unambiguous match to a single V gene segment. An earlier analysis of 587 of the donors classified V segments as functional when productive rearrangements were above 56.7% and as segregating when the standard deviation between donors was above 5%. To diagnose cytomegalovirus status from the catalog of TCR beta chain sequences, a statistical classification framework was built. In a later analysis, V and J genes were assigned by comparing TCR nucleotide sequences against IMGT/GENE-DB human TR gene sequences. A later analysis assigned CDR3 sequences and most-parsimonious VDJ recombination scenarios with the TCRdist pipeline. A later analysis defined each TCR beta chain by its CDR3 amino acid sequence plus V-gene family, and excluded reads lacking a unique V-gene family. To address suspected cross-contamination and a sequencing artifact, a later analysis removed approximately 600 highly shared, low-generation-probability nucleotide sequences. In a later analysis, a clonal expansion index for each public chain was calculated from normalized within-repertoire ranks of inferred template counts. A later analysis computed generation probabilities with a VDJ recombination model fitted to out-of-frame rearrangements, and checked the results against IGoR. A later analysis scored TCR-TCR, TCR-HLA and TCR-CMV co-occurrence with hypergeometric tests, applying a repertoire-size bias correction to TCR pairs. To estimate false discovery rates, a later analysis permuted the HLA or CMV assignments 20 times. In a later analysis, co-occurring TCRs were grouped using DBSCAN, and TCRdist sequence similarity was added for clustering within HLA-allele-positive subsets. Co-occurrence clustering excluded repertoires with fewer than 30,000 or more than 120,000 public chains, plus five with anomalous nucleotide sharing. The clones in this table, taken by TCRdb from immuneACCESS, are in-frame only. Not every clone is retained; where verified, under half of the shortfall comes from an unresolved V gene, and the cause of the rest is unknown. That table supplies the V and J calls and clone size; D and trimming were determined from the DNA. Across this sample there are roughly 120,000 clones, with roughly 80% seen only once. Together, the top ten hold around 4% of the sample.

The cohort consisted of fewer than 700 healthy bone marrow donors. Cohort members were all nominally healthy when sampled, although unrecorded immune exposures were likely present. The donor was CMV seronegative and was included in the group of several hundred seronegative cohort members. A peripheral blood sample was collected from each donor, and TCR beta sequencing was performed on peripheral blood mononuclear cells. Genomic DNA extraction from the blood cell samples was performed with the Qiagen DNeasy Blood Extraction Kit. With regard to this clone: The specificity of this receptor is unknown. Base qualities are not at hand, and no much larger clone is one base apart.

This receptor chain uses TRBV9 and TRBJ2-7, and TRBD2 matches 11 of the central bases. This receptor was taken from a woman in her thirties or forties in good health and CMV-seronegative. Source material: PBMCs. In nucleotides, the sequence is TGTGCCAGCAGCGTAAGGGGACTAGCGGACACCTACGAGCAGTACTTC. This sequence encodes CASSVRGLADTYEQYF.